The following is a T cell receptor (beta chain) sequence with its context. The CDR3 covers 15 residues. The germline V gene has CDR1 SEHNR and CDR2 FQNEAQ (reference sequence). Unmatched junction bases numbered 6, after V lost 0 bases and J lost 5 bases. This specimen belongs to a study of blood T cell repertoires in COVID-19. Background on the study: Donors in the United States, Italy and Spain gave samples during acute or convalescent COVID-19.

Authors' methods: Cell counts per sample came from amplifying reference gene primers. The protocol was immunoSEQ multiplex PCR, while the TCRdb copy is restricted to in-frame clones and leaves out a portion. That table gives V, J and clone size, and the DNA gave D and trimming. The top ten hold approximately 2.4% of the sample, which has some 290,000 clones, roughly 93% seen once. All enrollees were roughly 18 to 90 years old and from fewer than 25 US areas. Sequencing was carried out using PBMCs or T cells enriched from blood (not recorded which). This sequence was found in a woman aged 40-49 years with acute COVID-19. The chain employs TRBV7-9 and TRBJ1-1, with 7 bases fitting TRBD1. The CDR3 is CASSLASGGGTEAFF. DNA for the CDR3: TGTGCCAGCAGCTTAGCCTCAGGGGGTGGTACTGAAGCTTTCTTT.